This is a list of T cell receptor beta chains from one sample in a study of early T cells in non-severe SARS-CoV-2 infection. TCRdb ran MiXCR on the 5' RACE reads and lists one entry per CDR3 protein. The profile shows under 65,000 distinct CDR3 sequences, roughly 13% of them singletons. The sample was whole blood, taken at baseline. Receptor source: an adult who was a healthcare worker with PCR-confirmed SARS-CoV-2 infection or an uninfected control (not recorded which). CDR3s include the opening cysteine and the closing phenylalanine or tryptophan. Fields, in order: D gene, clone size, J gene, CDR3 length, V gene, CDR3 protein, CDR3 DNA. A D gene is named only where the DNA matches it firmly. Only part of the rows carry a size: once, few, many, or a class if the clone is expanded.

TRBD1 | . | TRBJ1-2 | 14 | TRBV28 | CASSLSGQGYGYTF | TGTGCCAGCAGTTTATCAGGACAGGGCTATGGCTACACCTTC
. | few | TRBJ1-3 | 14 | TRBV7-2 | CASSFGSSGNTIYF | TGTGCCAGCAGCTTCGGCAGCTCTGGAAACACCATATATTTT
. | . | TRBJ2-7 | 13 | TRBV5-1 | CASSLGPTDEQYF | TGCGCCAGCAGCTTAGGCCCGACCGACGAGCAGTACTTC
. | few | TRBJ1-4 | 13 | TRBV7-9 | CASSLILGEKLFF | TGTGCCAGCAGCTTAATCCTGGGGGAAAAACTGTTTTTT
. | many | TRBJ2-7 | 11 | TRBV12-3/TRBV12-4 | CASSTGKQQYF | TGTGCCAGCTCGACCGGGAAACAGCAGTACTTC
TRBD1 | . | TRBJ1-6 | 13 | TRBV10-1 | CASSWDRDSPLHF | TGCGCCAGCAGCTGGGACAGGGATTCACCCCTCCACTTT
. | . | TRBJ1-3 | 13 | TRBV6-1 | CASRQVAGNTIYF | TGTGCCAGCAGACAGGTTGCAGGAAACACCATATATTTT
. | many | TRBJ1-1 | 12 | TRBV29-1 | CSVYDVGAEAFF | TGCAGCGTTTACGACGTAGGGGCTGAAGCTTTCTTT
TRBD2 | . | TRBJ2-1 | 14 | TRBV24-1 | CATSDSGLVDEQFF | TGTGCCACCAGTGACTCGGGACTAGTGGATGAGCAGTTCTTC
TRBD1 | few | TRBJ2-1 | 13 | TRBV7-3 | CASSLRGQNEQFF | TGTGCCAGCAGCTTAAGGGGACAGAATGAGCAGTTCTTC
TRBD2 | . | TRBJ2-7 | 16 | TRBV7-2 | CASSRTSGPSGYEQYF | TGTGCCAGCAGCAGGACTAGCGGCCCCTCGGGCTACGAGCAGTACTTC
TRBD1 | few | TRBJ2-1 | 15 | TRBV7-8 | CASSRDREPLNEQFF | TGTGCCAGCAGCCGGGACAGGGAGCCCCTCAATGAGCAGTTCTTC
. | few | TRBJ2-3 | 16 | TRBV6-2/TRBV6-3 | CASYNPLGGRTDTQYF | TGTGCCAGCTACAACCCACTGGGGGGAAGAACAGATACGCAGTATTTT
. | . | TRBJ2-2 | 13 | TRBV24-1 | CATSDLGPGELFF | TGTGCCACCAGTGATTTGGGACCCGGGGAGCTGTTTTTT
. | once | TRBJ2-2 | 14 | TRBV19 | CASSMNSGNGELFF | TGTGCCAGTAGTATGAATTCAGGGAACGGGGAGCTGTTTTTT
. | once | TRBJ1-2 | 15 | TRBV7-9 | CASSLLGAYNYGYTF | TGTGCCAGCAGCTTATTGGGGGCGTATAACTATGGCTACACCTTC
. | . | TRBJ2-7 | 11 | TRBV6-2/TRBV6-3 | CASSPAGEQYF | TGTGCCAGCAGTCCGGCCGGGGAGCAGTACTTC
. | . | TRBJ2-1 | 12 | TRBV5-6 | CASSPLYNEQFF | TGTGCCAGCAGCCCCCTTTACAATGAGCAGTTCTTC
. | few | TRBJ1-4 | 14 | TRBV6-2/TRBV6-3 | CASRTDGTREKLFF | TGTGCCAGCAGGACCGACGGGACCCGGGAAAAACTGTTTTTT
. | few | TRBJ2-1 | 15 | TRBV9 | CASSKSGVSYNEQFF | TGTGCCAGCAGCAAGAGCGGTGTTTCCTACAATGAGCAGTTCTTC
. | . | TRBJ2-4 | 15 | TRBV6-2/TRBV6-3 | CASSSPKIGENIQYF | TGTGCCAGCAGTTCCCCGAAAATCGGGGAAAACATTCAGTACTTC
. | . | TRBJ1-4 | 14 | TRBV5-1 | CASSLEAGDEKLFF | TGCGCCAGCAGCTTGGAAGCGGGGGATGAAAAACTGTTTTTT
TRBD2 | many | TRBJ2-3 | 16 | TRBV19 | CASSMTSGGLSDTQYF | TGTGCCAGTAGTATGACTAGCGGGGGATTGTCAGATACGCAGTATTTT
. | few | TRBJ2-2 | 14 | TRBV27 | CASSLSGNTGELFF | TGTGCCAGCAGTTTATCTGGGAACACCGGGGAGCTGTTTTTT
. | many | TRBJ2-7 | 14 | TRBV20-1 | CSANKPTGPYEQYF | TGCAGTGCCAATAAACCAACAGGGCCCTACGAGCAGTACTTC
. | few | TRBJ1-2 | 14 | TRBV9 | CASSVDGFSYGYTF | TGTGCCAGCAGCGTAGATGGGTTTAGCTATGGCTACACCTTC
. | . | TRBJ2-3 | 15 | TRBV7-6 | CASSLAGGWSDTQYF | TGTGCCAGCAGCTTAGCGGGAGGATGGTCAGATACGCAGTATTTT
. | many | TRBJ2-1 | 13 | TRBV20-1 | CSARGGSYNEQFF | TGCAGTGCTAGGGGGGGCTCCTACAATGAGCAGTTCTTC
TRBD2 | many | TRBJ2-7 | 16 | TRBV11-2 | CASSLGGSGESYEQYF | TGTGCCAGCAGCTTAGGGGGTAGCGGGGAGTCCTACGAGCAGTACTTC
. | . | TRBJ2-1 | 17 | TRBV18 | CASSPRVGRGADNEQFF | TGTGCCAGCTCACCAAGAGTAGGGAGAGGGGCTGACAATGAGCAGTTCTTC
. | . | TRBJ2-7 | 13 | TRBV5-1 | CASTPGNSYEQYF | TGCGCCAGCACCCCCGGGAACTCCTACGAGCAGTACTTC
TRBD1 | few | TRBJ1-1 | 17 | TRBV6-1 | CASSGDRLLSNGAEAFF | TGTGCCAGCAGTGGGGACAGGCTTTTATCGAATGGGGCTGAAGCTTTCTTT
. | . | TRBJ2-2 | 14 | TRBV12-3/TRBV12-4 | CAEGRGGNTGELFF | TGTGCCGAAGGAAGGGGCGGGAACACCGGGGAGCTGTTTTTT
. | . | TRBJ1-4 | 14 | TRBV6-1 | CASSDGLFHEKLFF | TGTGCCAGCAGTGATGGGCTGTTTCATGAAAAACTGTTTTTT
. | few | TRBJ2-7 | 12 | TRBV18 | CASSQPDGKQYF | TGTGCCAGCTCCCAACCCGACGGGAAGCAGTACTTC
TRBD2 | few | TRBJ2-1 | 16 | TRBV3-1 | CASSQDPPGLAGEQFF | TGTGCCAGCAGCCAAGATCCCCCGGGACTAGCGGGAGAGCAGTTCTTC
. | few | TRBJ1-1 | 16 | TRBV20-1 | CSARTIRQRMNTEAFF | TGCAGTGCTAGAACCATCAGACAGCGGATGAACACTGAAGCTTTCTTT
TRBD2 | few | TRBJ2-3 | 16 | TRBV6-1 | CASKRLAGPSTDTQYF | TGTGCCAGCAAACGGCTAGCGGGACCAAGCACAGATACGCAGTATTTT
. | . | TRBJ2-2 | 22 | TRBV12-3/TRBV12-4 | CASSPVIEASAGPIGVTGELFF | TGTGCCAGCAGTCCTGTAATAGAAGCGTCTGCAGGTCCCATCGGAGTCACCGGGGAGCTGTTTTTT
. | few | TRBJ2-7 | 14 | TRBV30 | CAWSVGPGRGEQYF | TGTGCCTGGAGTGTAGGTCCAGGGAGAGGTGAGCAGTACTTC
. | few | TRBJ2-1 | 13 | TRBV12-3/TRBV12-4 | CASSSLVIHEQFF | TGTGCCAGCAGTTCCCTAGTGATCCATGAGCAGTTCTTC
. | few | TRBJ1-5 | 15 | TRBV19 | CASSPGRVDNQPQHF | TGTGCCAGTAGTCCCGGTAGGGTTGATAATCAGCCCCAGCATTTT
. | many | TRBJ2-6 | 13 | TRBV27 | CASSLSGANVLTF | TGTGCCAGCAGCTTATCTGGGGCCAACGTCCTGACTTTC
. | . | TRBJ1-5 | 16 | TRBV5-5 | CASSNERGAGNQPQHF | TGTGCCAGCAGCAACGAGCGGGGGGCGGGCAATCAGCCCCAGCATTTT
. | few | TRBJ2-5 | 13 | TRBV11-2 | CASTGQRLGTQYF | TGTGCCAGCACGGGACAACGGCTGGGGACCCAGTACTTC
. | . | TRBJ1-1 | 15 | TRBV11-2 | CASSLALTGNTEAFF | TGTGCCAGCAGCTTAGCCCTGACAGGGAACACTGAAGCTTTCTTT
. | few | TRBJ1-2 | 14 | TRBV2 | CASSEDRVSDGYTF | TGTGCCAGCAGTGAAGATCGGGTTTCTGACGGCTACACCTTC
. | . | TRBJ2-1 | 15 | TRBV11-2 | CASSLALRGAREQFF | TGTGCCAGCAGCTTAGCTCTCCGGGGGGCCAGGGAGCAGTTCTTC
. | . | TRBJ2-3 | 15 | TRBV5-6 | CASSLSGSGVDTQYF | TGTGCCAGCAGCTTGTCTGGGTCAGGGGTAGATACGCAGTATTTT
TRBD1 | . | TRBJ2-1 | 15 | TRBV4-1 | CASSRGQGVLDEQFF | TGCGCCAGCAGCCGGGGACAGGGGGTCTTGGATGAGCAGTTCTTC